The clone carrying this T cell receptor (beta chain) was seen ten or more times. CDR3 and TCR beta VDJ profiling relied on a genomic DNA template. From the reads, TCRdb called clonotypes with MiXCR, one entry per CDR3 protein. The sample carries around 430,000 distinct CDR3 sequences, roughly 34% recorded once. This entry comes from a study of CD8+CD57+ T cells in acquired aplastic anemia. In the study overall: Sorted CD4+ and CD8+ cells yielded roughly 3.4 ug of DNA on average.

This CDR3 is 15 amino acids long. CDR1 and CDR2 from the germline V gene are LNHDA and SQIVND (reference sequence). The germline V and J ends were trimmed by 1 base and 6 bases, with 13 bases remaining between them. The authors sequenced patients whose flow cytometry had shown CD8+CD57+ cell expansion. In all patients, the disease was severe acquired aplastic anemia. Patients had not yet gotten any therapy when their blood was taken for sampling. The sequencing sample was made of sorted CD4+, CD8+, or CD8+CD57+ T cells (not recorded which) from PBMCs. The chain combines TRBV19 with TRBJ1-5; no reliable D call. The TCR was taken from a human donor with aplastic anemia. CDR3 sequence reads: CASSIVMGGSQPQHF. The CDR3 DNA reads TGTGCCAGTAGTATAGTTATGGGAGGGTCTCAGCCCCAGCATTTT.